The 24 T cell receptor beta chains listed next were all sequenced from one sample in a study of CD8+ T cells in alopecia areata. Reverse transcription of extracted RNA yielded cDNA, which provided the sequencing template. TCRdb's table, derived via immunoSEQ multiplex PCR, lists solely in-frame clones and lacks some. The sample has roughly 180,000 clones, approximately 60% seen once; the top ten hold less than 4%. As for treatment: oral pan-JAK inhibitor, 5-10 mg twice daily. Sample: CD4+ T cells sorted from blood, taken at week 4, from a patient treated with tofacitinib. Every receptor here comes from a human donor with alopecia areata.

V and J are TRBV28 and TRBJ2-5, with D perhaps TRBD2 (7 bases). Germline values: CDR1 MDHEN, CDR2 SYDVKM. V lost 5 bases, J lost 2 bases, and 15 bases lay in between. The CDR3 is 15 amino acids. The CDR3 bases are TGTGCCAGCAGTACATTACAGGGAGGGCAAGAGACCCAGTACTTC. This gives the protein CASSTLQGGQETQYF.

The chain is built from TRBV4-1 and TRBJ2-1; 10 bases agree with TRBD1. J lost 9 bases, V lost 5 bases, and 10 bases had no gene match. This CDR3 has 15 residues. CDR1 MGHRA and CDR2 YSYEKL come from the germline V gene. The CDR3 DNA is TGCGCCAGCAGCTCCGGGACAGGGGTGGGAGGTGAGCAGTTCTTC. This gives the protein CASSSGTGVGGEQFF.

Of note for this clone: Sequence at one end of the junction differs from germline and may be a read error. Other DNA sequences in the sample encode the same CDR3. V is TRBV5-1 and J is TRBJ1-1; a possible D gene is TRBD1 (6 bases). CDR3 length: 12 amino acids. Per the germline V gene, CDR1 is SGHRS and CDR2 is YFSETQ. For the CDR3, the DNA is TGCGCCAGCAGCTTGGGGGACACTGAGGCTTTCTTT. It translates to CASSLGDTEAFF.

The gene calls are TRBV30 and TRBJ2-5; possible D gene TRBD1, 6 bases. CDR3 length: 13 amino acids. V shed 5 bases and J shed 2 bases, with 12 bases lying between them. The V gene's germline CDR1 is GTSNPN and CDR2 SVGIG (reference sequence). The CDR3 loop reads CAWQRTEQETQYF. The DNA for the CDR3 is TGTGCCTGGCAAAGGACAGAGCAAGAGACCCAGTACTTC.

The chain recombines TRBV2 with TRBJ2-1, with D unclear. CDR1 SNHLY and CDR2 FYNNEI come from the germline V gene. With 4 bases removed from V and 8 bases from J, the gap between germline ends came to 15 bases. The CDR3 has 14 residues. The CDR3 DNA reads TGTGCCAGCAGTGGAGGCTGGATTGGTTATGAGCAGTTCTTC. Its protein product is CASSGGWIGYEQFF.

CDR3 nucleotides: TGTGCCTGGACAGGGAAAGGGACCCAGTACTTC. This gives the protein CAWTGKGTQYF. The V gene is TRBV30, the J gene TRBJ2-5, with D possibly TRBD1 on 5 matching bases. V was shortened by 4 bases and J by 7 bases, with 10 bases between the two germline ends. The length of the CDR3 is 11 residues. CDR1 is GTSNPN and CDR2 is SVGIG in the germline V gene (reference sequence).

This rearrangement joins TRBV7-9 to TRBJ1-2; 7 nucleotides align to TRBD1. CDR3 length: 15 residues. With 3 bases clipped from V and 3 bases from J, the junction kept 7 bases outside the gene matches. The germline CDR1 and CDR2 sequences are SEHNR and FQNEAQ (reference sequence). The CDR3: CASSFRDREDYGYTF. CDR3 nucleotide sequence: TGTGCCAGCAGCTTTCGGGACAGAGAAGACTATGGCTACACCTTC.

This clone was recorded once. The chain joins TRBV30 to TRBJ2-2; no firm D call. The length of the CDR3 is 13 residues. The V end was cut by 0 bases, the J end by 11 bases, with 13 bases between. CDR1 and CDR2 (germline): GTSNPN, SVGIG (reference sequence). CDR3 DNA sequence: TGTGCCTGGAGTGTACGAGTTTGGGTCGAGCTGTTTTTT. The encoded protein is CAWSVRVWVELFF.

The chain carries TRBV14 and TRBJ1-6; D remains ambiguous. The CDR3 covers 15 residues. The germline V gene encodes CDR1 SGHDN and CDR2 FVKESK. Trimming removed 1 base at V and 9 bases at J, with 13 bases between. CDR3 sequence: CASSQVRTAASPLHF. The DNA of the CDR3 is TGTGCCAGCAGCCAAGTGCGGACCGCGGCTTCACCCCTCCACTTT.

This clone turned up a few times. The chain couples TRBV15 to TRBJ2-1; TRBD1 is a possible D gene (5 bases). The CDR3 contains 13 residues. V was trimmed by 9 bases and J by 3 bases, leaving 12 bases between them. Germline V gene sequence: CDR1 LNHNV, CDR2 YYDKDF (reference sequence). The CDR3 reads CATKGYIYNEQFF. DNA for the CDR3: TGTGCCACTAAGGGGTATATCTACAATGAGCAGTTCTTC. Full variable domain (rest looked up from reference TRBV15 and TRBJ2-1): DAMVIQNPRYQVTQFGKPVTLSCSQTLNHNVMYWYQQKSSQAPKLLFHYYDKDFNNEADTPDNFQSRRPNTSFCFLDIRSPGLGDTAMYLCATKGYIYNEQFFGPGTRLTVL.

In regard to this clone: The sample holds other DNA sequences that translate to the same CDR3. The chain is built from TRBV15 and TRBJ2-5, with TRBD1 as a possible D gene (6 bases). In germline, CDR1 is LNHNV, CDR2 YYDKDF (reference sequence). The CDR3 is 13 amino acids. Trimming pared 3 bases from V and 2 bases from J, leaving 7 bases between. The chain's CDR3 is CATSRDRQETQYF. The CDR3 bases are TGTGCCACCAGCAGGGACAGACAAGAGACCCAGTACTTC.

In its sample, this clone was seen a few times. The CDR3 region is CASRMAGADQPQHF. The CDR3 nucleotides are TGTGCCAGCCGGATGGCGGGGGCTGATCAGCCCCAGCATTTT. The rearrangement links TRBV28 to TRBJ1-5, with a weak D call TRBD1 (6 bases). Germline assignment: CDR1 MDHEN and CDR2 SYDVKM. Trimming removed 8 bases at V and 5 bases at J, with 16 bases between. The CDR3 has 14 amino acids.

V and J are TRBV30 and TRBJ1-2; D unclear. Trimming stripped 0 bases from V and 6 bases from J, with 11 bases between. The CDR3 spans 13 residues. Looked up from germline, CDR1 is GTSNPN and CDR2 is SVGIG (reference sequence). The CDR3 DNA reads as TGTGCCTGGAGTGTACATAAGGCTGATGGCTACACCTTC. This translates into CAWSVHKADGYTF. The whole variable domain, filled in from reference TRBV30 and TRBJ1-2, reads SQTIHQWPATLVQPVGSPLSLECTVEGTSNPNLYWYRQAAGRGLQLLFYSVGIGQISSEVPQNLSASRPQDRQFILSSKKLLLSDSGFYLCAWSVHKADGYTFGSGTRLTVV.

The V gene is TRBV29-1, the J gene TRBJ2-5, with a tentative D call TRBD1 (5 bases). The CDR3 runs 13 residues. Per germline, CDR1 SQVTM and CDR2 ANQGSEA. V was pared by 1 base and J by 5 bases, with 11 bases between. The DNA for the CDR3 is TGCAGCGTTGAAGTGAACAGGCAGGAGACCCAGTACTTC. This translates into CSVEVNRQETQYF.

A few counts support this clone. The chain recombines TRBV19 with TRBJ1-2; a possible D gene is TRBD1 (5 bases). Germline V CDR1 and CDR2: LNHDA, SQIVND (reference sequence). The CDR3 has 14 amino acids. Trimming pared 7 bases from V and 7 bases from J, leaving 19 bases between. CDR3 bases: TGTGCCAGTACCCCCCCGGGGCTGCCCCGTGGCTACACCTTC. The encoded protein is CASTPPGLPRGYTF.

This clone was observed a few times. The chain has TRBV29-1 and TRBJ2-7; 7 bases map to TRBD2. This CDR3 contains 13 residues. The germline CDR1 and CDR2 sequences are SQVTM and ANQGSEA. The ends lost 8 bases at V and 5 bases at J; junction bases unmatched: 12. The CDR3 spells CSPLGREEDEQYF. Written as DNA, the CDR3 is TGCAGCCCCCTAGGGAGGGAGGAGGACGAGCAGTACTTC.

This clone appeared a few times. This chain connects TRBV19 to TRBJ2-1, with 7 bases matching TRBD2. Germline-derived CDR1 and CDR2 are LNHDA and SQIVND (reference sequence). V was pared by 4 bases and J by 8 bases, with 8 bases of the junction left unmatched. The CDR3 is 14 residues long. CDR3 bases: TGTGCCAGTAGTAGCGGACTAGTTAACGATGAGCAGTTCTTC. Amino acids: CASSSGLVNDEQFF.

CDR3 bases: TGTGCCAGCAGCTTAGGAGGACCGGCCAGGACCCAGTACTTC. Protein product: CASSLGGPARTQYF. This chain links TRBV7-2 with TRBJ2-5; no clear D gene. V was pared by 1 base and J by 7 bases, with 13 bases between. The CDR3 contains 14 residues. In germline, CDR1 is SGHTA, CDR2 FQGNSA. The whole variable domain, remainder taken from reference TRBV7-2 and TRBJ2-5, is GAGVSQSPSNKVTEKGKDVELRCDPISGHTALYWYRQSLGQGLEFLIYFQGNSAPDKSGLPSDRFSAERTGGSVSTLTIQRTQQEDSAVYLCASSLGGPARTQYFGPGTRLLVL.

This clone appeared a few times. V and J are TRBV28 and TRBJ2-5, with D possibly being TRBD2 (5 bases). Germline loops: CDR1 MDHEN, CDR2 SYDVKM. CDR3 size: 14 residues. Trimming removed 4 bases from V and 2 bases from J, with 11 bases in between. CDR3 region: CASSSLGLQETQYF. CDR3 in DNA: TGTGCCAGCAGTTCTCTAGGACTTCAAGAGACCCAGTACTTC.

This clone turned up a few times. The chain links TRBV30 to TRBJ1-1; D gene uncertain. V shed 3 bases and J shed 1 base, with 9 bases lying between them. This CDR3 comprises 13 residues. Germline V gene sequence: CDR1 GTSNPN, CDR2 SVGIG (reference sequence). CDR3 DNA sequence: TGTGCCTGGAGCCCGAGAGAGAACACTGAAGCTTTCTTT. The encoded protein is CAWSPRENTEAFF. Together with reference TRBV30 and TRBJ1-1, the CDR3 gives the full variable domain: SQTIHQWPATLVQPVGSPLSLECTVEGTSNPNLYWYRQAAGRGLQLLFYSVGIGQISSEVPQNLSASRPQDRQFILSSKKLLLSDSGFYLCAWSPRENTEAFFGQGTRLTVV.

The chain joins TRBV2 to TRBJ1-1, with TRBD1 as a possible D gene (6 bases). Germline V gene data show CDR1 as SNHLY and CDR2 as FYNNEI. Trimming shortened V by 4 bases and J by 1 base, and 13 bases separated the two germline ends. This CDR3 has 15 residues. CDR3 in DNA: TGTGCCAGCAGTGTAGGGACAATCACGAACACTGAAGCTTTCTTT. This encodes CASSVGTITNTEAFF.

The J gene is TRBJ1-1, the V gene TRBV30, with a weak D call TRBD1 (5 bases). V was cut by 6 bases and J by 1 base, with 12 bases left in between. The CDR3 spans 13 residues. The germline gives CDR1 GTSNPN, CDR2 SVGIG (reference sequence). Here the CDR3 DNA reads TGTGCCTGTTCGGGACGGTCGAACACTGAAGCTTTCTTT. It codes for CACSGRSNTEAFF.

The genes are TRBV30 and TRBJ2-2; D gene ambiguous. Trimming left V 5 bases short and J 7 bases short, with 8 bases between. Germline V gene sequence: CDR1 GTSNPN, CDR2 SVGIG (reference sequence). The CDR3 totals 11 residues. The CDR3 spells CAWSDRGELFF. DNA of the CDR3: TGTGCCTGGTCAGATCGCGGGGAGCTGTTTTTT.

For this clone: At the DNA level, this CDR3 is encoded by other sequences in the same sample as well. V is TRBV20-1 and J is TRBJ1-2, with D uncertain. The germline CDR1 and CDR2 sequences are DFQATT and SNEGSKA (reference sequence). The CDR3 length is 11 residues. Deletions cut 6 bases from V and 0 bases from J, with 5 bases between. CDR3 in DNA: TGCAGTGCACCTACTAACTATGGCTACACCTTC. Its protein product is CSAPTNYGYTF.